The clone carrying this T cell receptor (beta chain) has just a few counts. What it binds is not known. This specimen belongs to a study of PD-1 blockade in mismatch repair-deficient tumors. CDR3 length equals 14 residues. Mismatch repair deficiency was confirmed in all patients, by PCR or immunohistochemistry. TCR sequencing covered a few patients who responded to pembrolizumab. Profiling relied on immunoSEQ multiplex PCR, and the TCRdb table lists in-frame clones only, not all of them. Altogether some 70,000 clones are present, approximately 80% being singletons, with the ten largest covering 4.5% to 6%. The study's findings and limits: Tumor-resident clones, often absent from pretreatment blood, expanded after pembrolizumab and then contracted.

J is TRBJ2-1 and V is TRBV21-1; no check of the table's D call, TRBD2, against the DNA was made. TRBV21-1 counts as a pseudogene. The sequenced sample was peripheral blood, obtained 2 weeks after starting pembrolizumab. This clonotype was obtained from an adult with mismatch repair-deficient cancer. The CDR3 bases are TGTGCCAGCAGCAGACCGGGACTAGTCAATGAGCAGTTCTTC. Translated, it gives CASSRPGLVNEQFF.